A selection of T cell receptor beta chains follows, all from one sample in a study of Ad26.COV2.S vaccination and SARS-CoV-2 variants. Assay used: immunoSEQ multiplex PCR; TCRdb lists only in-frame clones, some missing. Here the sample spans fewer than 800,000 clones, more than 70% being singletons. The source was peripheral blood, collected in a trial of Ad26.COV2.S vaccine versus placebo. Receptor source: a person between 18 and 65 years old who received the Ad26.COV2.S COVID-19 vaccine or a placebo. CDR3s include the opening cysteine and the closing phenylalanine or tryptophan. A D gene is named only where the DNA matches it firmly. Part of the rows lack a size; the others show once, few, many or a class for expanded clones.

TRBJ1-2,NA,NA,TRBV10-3,CAIRAAGELYGYTF,TGTGCCATCAGGGCAGCCGGGGAACTCTATGGCTACACCTTC
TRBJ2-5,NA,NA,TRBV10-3,CAISQEGETQYF,TGTGCCATCAGTCAGGAGGGGGAGACCCAGTACTTC
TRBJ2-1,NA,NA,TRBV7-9,CASSVLREWNYNEQFF,TGTGCCAGCAGCGTACTCAGGGAGTGGAACTACAATGAGCAGTTCTTC
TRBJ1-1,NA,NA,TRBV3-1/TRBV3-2,CASSRQGGTEAFF,TGTGCCAGCAGCCGTCAGGGTGGCACTGAAGCTTTCTTT
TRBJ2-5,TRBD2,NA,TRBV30,CACAAGGRLETQYF,TGTGCCTGCGCAGCGGGAGGGCGGTTGGAGACCCAGTACTTC
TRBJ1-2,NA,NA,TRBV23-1,CASTPVRVSNYGYTF,TGCGCCAGCACTCCCGTACGTGTTTCTAACTATGGCTACACCTTC
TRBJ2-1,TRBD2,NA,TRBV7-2,CASSPPPGTSGYNEQFF,TGTGCCAGCAGCCCCCCACCCGGGACTAGCGGCTACAATGAGCAGTTCTTC
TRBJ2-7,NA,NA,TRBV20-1,CSASGGYEQYF,TGCAGTGCTAGCGGCGGATACGAGCAGTACTTC
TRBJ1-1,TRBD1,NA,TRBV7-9,CASSDRQGKRVFTEAFF,TGTGCCAGCAGCGATCGACAGGGGAAGAGGGTTTTCACTGAAGCTTTCTTT
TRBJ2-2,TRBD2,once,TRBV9,CASSVGMGGPYTGELFF,TGTGCCAGCAGCGTAGGTATGGGAGGGCCGTACACCGGGGAGCTGTTTTTT
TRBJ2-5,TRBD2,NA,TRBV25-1,CATKRGTSFQETQYF,TGTGCCACCAAAAGGGGGACTAGTTTCCAAGAGACCCAGTACTTC
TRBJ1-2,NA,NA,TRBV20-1,CSASSNYGYTF,TGCAGTGCTAGCAGTAACTATGGCTACACCTTC
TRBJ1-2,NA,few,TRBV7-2,CASSPGETVGGYTF,TGTGCCAGCAGCCCCGGGGAGACAGTAGGTGGCTACACCTTC
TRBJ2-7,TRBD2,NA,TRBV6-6,CASSPTGGLASSYEQYF,TGTGCCAGCAGTCCCACGGGGGGGCTAGCCTCTTCCTACGAGCAGTACTTC
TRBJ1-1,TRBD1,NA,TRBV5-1,CASSTLQGESTEAFF,TGCGCCAGCAGCACCCTACAGGGGGAGAGCACTGAAGCTTTCTTT
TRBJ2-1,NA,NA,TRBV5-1,CASSLDRTSYNEQFF,TGCGCCAGCAGCTTGGATCGTACTTCCTACAATGAGCAGTTCTTC
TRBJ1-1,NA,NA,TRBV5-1,CASSLVPENREAFF,TGCGCCAGCAGCTTGGTCCCGGAAAATCGCGAAGCTTTCTTT
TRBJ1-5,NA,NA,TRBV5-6,CASSLYSNQPQHF,TGTGCCAGCAGCCTCTATAGCAATCAGCCCCAGCATTTT
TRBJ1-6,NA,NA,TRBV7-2,CASSPPGLGGSSYNSPLHF,TGTGCCAGCAGCCCCCCTGGATTAGGGGGGAGCTCCTATAATTCACCCCTCCACTTT
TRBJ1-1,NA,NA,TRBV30,CAWKRIEAFF,TGTGCCTGGAAGCGGATTGAAGCTTTCTTT
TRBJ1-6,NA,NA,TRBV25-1,CASSALRLSNSPLHF,TGTGCCAGCAGTGCGCTCAGGTTGTCTAATTCACCCCTCCACTTT
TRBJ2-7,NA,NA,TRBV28,CASSLVLSNSYEQYF,TGTGCCAGCAGTTTAGTGCTGTCGAACTCCTACGAGCAGTACTTC
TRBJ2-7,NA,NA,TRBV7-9,CASSITPYEQYF,TGTGCCAGCAGTATAACGCCCTACGAGCAGTACTTC